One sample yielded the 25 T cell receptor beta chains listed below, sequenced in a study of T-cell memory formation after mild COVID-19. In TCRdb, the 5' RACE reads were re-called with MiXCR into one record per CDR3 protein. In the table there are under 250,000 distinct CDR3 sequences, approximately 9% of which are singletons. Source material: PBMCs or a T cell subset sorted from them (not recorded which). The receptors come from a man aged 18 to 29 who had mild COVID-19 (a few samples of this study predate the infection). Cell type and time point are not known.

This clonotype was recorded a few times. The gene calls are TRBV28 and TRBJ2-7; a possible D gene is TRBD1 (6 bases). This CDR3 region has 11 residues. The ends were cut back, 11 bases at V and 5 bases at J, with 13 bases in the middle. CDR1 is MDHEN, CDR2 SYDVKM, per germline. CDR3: CAVQGRDEQYV. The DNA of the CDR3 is TGTGCCGTACAGGGTAGGGACGAGCAGTACGTC.

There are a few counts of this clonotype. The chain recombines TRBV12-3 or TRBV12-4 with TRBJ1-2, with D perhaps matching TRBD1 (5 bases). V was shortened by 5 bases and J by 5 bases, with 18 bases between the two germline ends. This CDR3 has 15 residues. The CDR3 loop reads CASSPGWDGQYGYTF. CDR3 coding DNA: TGTGCCAGCAGTCCAGGGTGGGACGGTCAGTATGGCTACACCTTC.

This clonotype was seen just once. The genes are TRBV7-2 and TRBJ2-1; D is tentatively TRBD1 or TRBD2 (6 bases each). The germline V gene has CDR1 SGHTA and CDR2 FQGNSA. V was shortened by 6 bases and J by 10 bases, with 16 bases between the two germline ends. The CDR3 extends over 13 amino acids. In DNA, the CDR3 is TGTGCCAGCAGTCGTGGGGGGCCGCGGGAGCAGTTCTTC. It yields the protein CASSRGGPREQFF.

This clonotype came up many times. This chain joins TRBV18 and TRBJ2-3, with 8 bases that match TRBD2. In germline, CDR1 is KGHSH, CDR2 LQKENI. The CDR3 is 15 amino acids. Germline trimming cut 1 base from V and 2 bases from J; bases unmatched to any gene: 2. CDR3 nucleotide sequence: TGTGCCAGCTCACCACAACTAGCGGTCACAGATACGCAGTATTTT. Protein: CASSPQLAVTDTQYF.

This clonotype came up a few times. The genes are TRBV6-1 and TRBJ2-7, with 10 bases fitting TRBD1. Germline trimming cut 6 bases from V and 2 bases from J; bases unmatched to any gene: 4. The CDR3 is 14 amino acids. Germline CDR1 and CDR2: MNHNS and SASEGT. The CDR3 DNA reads TGTGCCAGCAGAGACAGGGGGCTGACCTACGAGCAGTACGTC. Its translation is CASRDRGLTYEQYV.

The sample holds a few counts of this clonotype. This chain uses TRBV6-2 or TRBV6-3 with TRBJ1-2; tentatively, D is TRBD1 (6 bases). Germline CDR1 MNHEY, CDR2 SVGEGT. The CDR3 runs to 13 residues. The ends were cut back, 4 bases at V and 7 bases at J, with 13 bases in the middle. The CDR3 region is CASSSSQGIGYTF. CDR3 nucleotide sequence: TGTGCCAGCAGTTCATCACAGGGTATTGGCTACACCTTC.

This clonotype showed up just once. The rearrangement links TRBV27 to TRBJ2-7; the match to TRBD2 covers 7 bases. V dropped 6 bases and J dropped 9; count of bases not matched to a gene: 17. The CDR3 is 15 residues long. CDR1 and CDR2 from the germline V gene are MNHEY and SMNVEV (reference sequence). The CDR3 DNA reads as TGTGCCAGCAGCCAATGGGGGGGGACGCCCGCCGCGCAGTACTTC. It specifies CASSQWGGTPAAQYF.

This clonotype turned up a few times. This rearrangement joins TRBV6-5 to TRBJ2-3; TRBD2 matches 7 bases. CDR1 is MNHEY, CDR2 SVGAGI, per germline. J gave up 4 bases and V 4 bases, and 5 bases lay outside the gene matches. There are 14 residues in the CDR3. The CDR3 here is CASSLLAPPDTQYF. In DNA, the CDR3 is TGTGCCAGCAGTTTACTAGCGCCACCAGATACGCAGTATTTT.

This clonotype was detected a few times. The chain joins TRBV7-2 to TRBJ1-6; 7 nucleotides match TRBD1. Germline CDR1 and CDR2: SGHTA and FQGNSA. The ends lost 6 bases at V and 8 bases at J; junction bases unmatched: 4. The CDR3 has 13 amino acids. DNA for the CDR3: TGTGCCAGCAGACCAGGGGGGCATTCACCCCTCCACTTT. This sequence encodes CASRPGGHSPLHF.

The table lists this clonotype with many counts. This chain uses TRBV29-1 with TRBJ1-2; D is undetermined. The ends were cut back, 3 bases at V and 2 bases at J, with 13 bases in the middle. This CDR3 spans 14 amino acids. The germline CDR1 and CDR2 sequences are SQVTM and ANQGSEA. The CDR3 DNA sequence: TGCAGCGTTGAGGAGCCGCCGAGGAACTATGGCTACACCTTC. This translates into CSVEEPPRNYGYTF.

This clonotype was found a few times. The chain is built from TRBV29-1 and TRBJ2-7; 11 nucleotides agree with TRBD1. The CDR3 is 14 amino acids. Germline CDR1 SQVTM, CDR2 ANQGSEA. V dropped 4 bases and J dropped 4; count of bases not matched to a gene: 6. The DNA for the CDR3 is TGCAGCGTTGGAGAGGGACAGGGGGGTTACGAGCAGTACTTC. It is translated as CSVGEGQGGYEQYF.

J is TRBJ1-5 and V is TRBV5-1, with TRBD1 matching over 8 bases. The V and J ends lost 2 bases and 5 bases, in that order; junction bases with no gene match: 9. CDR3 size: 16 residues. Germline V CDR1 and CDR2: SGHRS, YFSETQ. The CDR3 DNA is TGCGCCAGCAGCTTCGGGACAGGCGGGCCAGATCAGCCCCAGCATTTT. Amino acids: CASSFGTGGPDQPQHF.

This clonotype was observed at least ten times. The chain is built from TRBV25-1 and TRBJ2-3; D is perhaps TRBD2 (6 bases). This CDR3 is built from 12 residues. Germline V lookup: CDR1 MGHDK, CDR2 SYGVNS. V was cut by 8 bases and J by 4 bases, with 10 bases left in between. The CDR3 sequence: CASARDSDTQYF. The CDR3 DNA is TGTGCCAGCGCTCGGGACTCAGATACGCAGTATTTT.

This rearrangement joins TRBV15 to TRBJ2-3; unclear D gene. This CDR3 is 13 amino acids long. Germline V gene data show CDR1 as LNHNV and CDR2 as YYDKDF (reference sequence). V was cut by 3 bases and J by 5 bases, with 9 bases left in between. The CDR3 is CATSRRRGDTQYF. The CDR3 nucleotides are TGTGCCACCAGCAGGAGGAGAGGAGATACGCAGTATTTT.

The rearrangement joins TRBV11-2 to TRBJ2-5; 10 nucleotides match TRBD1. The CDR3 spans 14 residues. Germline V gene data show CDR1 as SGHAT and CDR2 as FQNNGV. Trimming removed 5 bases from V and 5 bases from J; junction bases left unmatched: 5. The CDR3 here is CASSATGGGETQYF. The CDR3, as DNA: TGTGCCAGCAGCGCGACAGGGGGCGGTGAGACCCAGTACTTC.

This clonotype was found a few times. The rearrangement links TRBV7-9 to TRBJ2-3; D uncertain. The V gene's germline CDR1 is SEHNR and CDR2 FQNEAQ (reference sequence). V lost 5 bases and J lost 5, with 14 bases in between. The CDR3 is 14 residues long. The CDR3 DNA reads TGTGCCAGCAGCCCCACGGCCGGCCGAGATACGCAGTATTTT. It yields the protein CASSPTAGRDTQYF.

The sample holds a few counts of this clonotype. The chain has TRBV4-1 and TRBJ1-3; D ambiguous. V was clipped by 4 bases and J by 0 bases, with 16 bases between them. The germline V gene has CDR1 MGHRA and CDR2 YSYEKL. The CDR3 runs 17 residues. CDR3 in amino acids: CASSLYPDGNSGNTIYF. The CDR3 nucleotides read TGCGCCAGCAGCCTCTATCCGGACGGAAACTCTGGAAACACCATATATTTT.

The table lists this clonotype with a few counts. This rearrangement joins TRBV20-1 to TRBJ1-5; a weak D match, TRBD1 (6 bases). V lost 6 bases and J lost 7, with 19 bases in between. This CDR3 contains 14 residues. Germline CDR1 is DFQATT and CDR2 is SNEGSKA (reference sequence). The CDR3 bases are TGCAGTGCCGGGTATCAGGGGATAGGGCAGCCCCAGCATTTT. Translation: CSAGYQGIGQPQHF.

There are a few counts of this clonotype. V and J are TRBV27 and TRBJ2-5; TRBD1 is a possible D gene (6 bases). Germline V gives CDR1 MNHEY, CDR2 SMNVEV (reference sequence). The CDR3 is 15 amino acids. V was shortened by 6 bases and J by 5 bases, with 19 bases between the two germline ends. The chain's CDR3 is CASSPKGVDRETQYF. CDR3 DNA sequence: TGTGCCAGCAGCCCCAAGGGGGTAGACCGGGAGACCCAGTACTTC.

The CDR3 DNA is TGCGCCAGCAGTCGAGACACGTGGAACACTGAAGCTTTCTTT. It specifies CASSRDTWNTEAFF. The rearrangement uses TRBV4-1 and TRBJ1-1; D not resolved. Germline-derived CDR1 and CDR2 are MGHRA and YSYEKL. The V gene lost 6 bases and the J gene lost 1 base, with 12 bases spanning the gap. The CDR3 has 14 amino acids.

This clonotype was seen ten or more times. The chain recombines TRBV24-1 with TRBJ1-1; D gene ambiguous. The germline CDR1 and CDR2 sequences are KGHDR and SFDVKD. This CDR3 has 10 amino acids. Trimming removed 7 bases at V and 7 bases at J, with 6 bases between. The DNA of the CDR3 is TGTGCCACCAGATTCGGTGAAGCTTTCTTT. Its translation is CATRFGEAFF.

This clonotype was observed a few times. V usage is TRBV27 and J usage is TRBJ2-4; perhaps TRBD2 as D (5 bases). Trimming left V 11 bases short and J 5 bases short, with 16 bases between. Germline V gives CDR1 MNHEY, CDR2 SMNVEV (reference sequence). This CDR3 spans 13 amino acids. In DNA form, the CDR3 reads TGTGCCTCGGCCGGGGTCGTAGAAAACATTCAGTACTTC. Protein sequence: CASAGVVENIQYF.

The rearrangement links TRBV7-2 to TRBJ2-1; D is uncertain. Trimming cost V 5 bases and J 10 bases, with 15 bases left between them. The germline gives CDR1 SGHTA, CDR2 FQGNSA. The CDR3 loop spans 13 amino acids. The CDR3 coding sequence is TGTGCCAGCAGCCGTAGTCCGCCCACGGAGCAGTTCTTC. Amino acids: CASSRSPPTEQFF.

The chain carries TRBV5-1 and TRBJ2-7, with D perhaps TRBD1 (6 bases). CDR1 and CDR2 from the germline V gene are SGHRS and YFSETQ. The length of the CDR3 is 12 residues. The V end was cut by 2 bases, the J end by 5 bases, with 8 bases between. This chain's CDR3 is CASSFRGDEQYF. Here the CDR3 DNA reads TGCGCCAGCAGCTTCAGGGGAGACGAGCAGTACTTC.

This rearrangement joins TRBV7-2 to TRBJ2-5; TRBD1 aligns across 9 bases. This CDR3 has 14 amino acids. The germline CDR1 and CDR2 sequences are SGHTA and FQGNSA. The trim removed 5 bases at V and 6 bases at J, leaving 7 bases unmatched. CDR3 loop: CASSRDREAQTQYF. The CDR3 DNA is TGTGCCAGCAGCCGGGACAGGGAGGCACAGACCCAGTACTTC.